This entry is about one T cell receptor (beta chain). Libraries were prepared by immunoSEQ multiplex PCR; TCRdb keeps only in-frame clonotypes and omits some of them. The top ten hold about 3.5% of the sample, which has 210,000 or so clones, over 75% seen once. This sample is drawn from a study of blood T cell repertoires in COVID-19. The clonotype originates from a woman aged 25 to 39 who had been exposed to COVID-19. The specimen sequenced was PBMCs or T cells enriched from blood (not recorded which).

Here the CDR3 DNA reads TGTGCCAGGGGGTGCTTACTAGCGGGAGCAGAGACCCAGTACTTC. This gives the protein CARGCLLAGAETQYF. The rearrangement uses TRBV7-6 and TRBJ2-5; TRBD2 matches 11 bases. The CDR3 runs 15 residues. V gave up 9 bases and J gave up 4 bases; unmatched junction bases: 10. CDR1 and CDR2 from the germline V gene are SGHVS and FNYEAQ.